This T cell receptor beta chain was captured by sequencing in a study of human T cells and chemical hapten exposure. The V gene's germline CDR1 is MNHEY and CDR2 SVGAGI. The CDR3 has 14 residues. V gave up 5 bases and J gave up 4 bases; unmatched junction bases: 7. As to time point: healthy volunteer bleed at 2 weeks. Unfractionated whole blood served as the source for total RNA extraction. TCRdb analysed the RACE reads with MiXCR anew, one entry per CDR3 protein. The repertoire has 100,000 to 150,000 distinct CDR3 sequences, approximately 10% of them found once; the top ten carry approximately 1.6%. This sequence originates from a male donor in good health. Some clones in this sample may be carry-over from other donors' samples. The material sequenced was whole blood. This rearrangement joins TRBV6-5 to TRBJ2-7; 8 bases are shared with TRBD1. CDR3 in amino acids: CASSSAGGWYEQYF. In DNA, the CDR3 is TGTGCCAGCAGTAGCGCAGGGGGCTGGTACGAGCAGTACTTC.